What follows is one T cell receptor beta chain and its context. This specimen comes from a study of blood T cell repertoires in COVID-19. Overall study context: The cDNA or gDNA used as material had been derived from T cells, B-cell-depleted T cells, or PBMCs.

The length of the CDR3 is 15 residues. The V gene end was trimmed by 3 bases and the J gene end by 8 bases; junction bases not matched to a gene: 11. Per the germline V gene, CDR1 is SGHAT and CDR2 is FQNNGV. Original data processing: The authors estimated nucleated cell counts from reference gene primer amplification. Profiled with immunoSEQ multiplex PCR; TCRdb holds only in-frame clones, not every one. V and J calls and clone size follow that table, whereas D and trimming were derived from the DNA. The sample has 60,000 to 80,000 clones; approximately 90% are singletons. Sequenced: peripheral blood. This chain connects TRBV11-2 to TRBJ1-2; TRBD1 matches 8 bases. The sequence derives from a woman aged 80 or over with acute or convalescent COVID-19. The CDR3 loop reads CASSLPNGQGGGYTF. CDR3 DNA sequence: TGTGCCAGCAGCTTGCCTAACGGACAGGGTGGAGGCTACACCTTC.